The 3 T cell receptor beta chains below come from one sample, sequenced in a study of molecular identifiers for immune sequencing clone quantification. TCRdb used MiXCR to reprocess the PCR reads, holding one entry per CDR3 protein. The data show over 300,000 distinct CDR3 sequences, roughly a quarter seen once. Sequencing was done on a sample of naive CD8+ T cells from blood, with Jurkat cell RNA spiked in. Regarding subset: FACS-sorted CD8+CD4-CCR7+CD45RA+ naive T cells. These receptors were taken from a human donor in good health. Some libraries in this study had Jurkat cell RNA spiked in.

About this clonotype itself: Lacking the conserved final phenylalanine or tryptophan, this CDR3 likely reflects a read error. This chain links TRBV9 with TRBJ1-5; no clear D. This CDR3 has 13 amino acids. From germline, CDR1 is SGDLS and CDR2 YYNGEE. Trimming shortened V by 4 bases and J by 3 bases, and 8 bases separated the two germline ends. The CDR3 region has the DNA TGTGCCAGCAGCCCTGGGGACAATCAGCCCCAGCATATT. It specifies CASSPGDNQPQHI.

This clonotype showed up many times. The V call is TRBV7-9, the J call TRBJ2-3; weak D call: TRBD2 (5 bases). This CDR3 comprises 15 residues. V lost 6 bases, J lost 6 bases, and 19 bases lay in between. From germline, CDR1 is SEHNR and CDR2 FQNEAQ (reference sequence). The CDR3 DNA follows: TGTGCCAGCAGTTCGGCCCAGTGGCGCGGGGATACGCAGTATTTT. Its translation: CASSSAQWRGDTQYF.

In its sample, this clonotype was seen many times. The chain carries TRBV7-6 and TRBJ2-3; 12 bases map to TRBD1. Germline CDR1 reads SGHVS; CDR2 reads FNYEAQ. CDR3 size: 15 residues. Trimming took 4 bases from V and 5 from J; bases not matched to a gene: 4. The CDR3 bases are TGTGCCAGCAGCTCCGGGACAGGGGGCCTAGATACGCAGTATTTT. Protein: CASSSGTGGLDTQYF.